The 3 T cell receptor beta chains listed next were all sequenced from one sample in a study of blood T cell repertoires in COVID-19. TCRdb's copy holds only in-frame clones and misses some; the assay was immunoSEQ multiplex PCR. The sample consists of over 20,000 clones, around 90% of them appearing once. Sequenced sample: peripheral blood. The receptors stem from a woman aged 70-85 years with active COVID-19.

This chain joins TRBV6-6 and TRBJ1-2; D gene unclear. CDR3 length equals 15 residues. CDR1 MNHNY and CDR2 SVGAGI come from the germline V gene (reference sequence). Trimming took 0 bases from V and 4 from J, leaving 12 bases between them. This chain's CDR3 is CASSYSSGGSYGYTF. CDR3 in DNA: TGTGCCAGCAGTTACTCGTCCGGCGGAAGCTATGGCTACACCTTC.

V gene TRBV5-1 combines with J gene TRBJ2-6; D remains ambiguous. The CDR3 totals 14 residues. Trimming removed 6 bases at V and 1 base at J, with 8 bases between. Germline CDR1 reads SGHRS; CDR2 reads YFSETQ. CDR3 DNA sequence: TGCGCCAGCACTCCCGGGTCTGGGGCCAACGTCCTGACTTTC. Its protein product is CASTPGSGANVLTF.

The V call is TRBV12-3 or TRBV12-4, the J call TRBJ2-7, with D possibly matching TRBD2 (6 bases). This CDR3 is 12 amino acids long. Trimming pared 5 bases from V and 9 bases from J, leaving 14 bases between. CDR3 DNA sequence: TGTGCCAGCAGTAAGACTAGTTTTGGGCAGTACTTC. It is translated as CASSKTSFGQYF.